The T cell receptor beta chain described here comes from a study of blood T cell repertoires in COVID-19. At the level of the study: Samples taken during acute and convalescent COVID-19 were collected in the United States, Italy and Spain.

Patients at the Seattle site were enrolled during active infection and followed longitudinally. The CDR3 extends over 13 amino acids. The V and J ends lost 0 bases and 8 bases respectively, with 13 bases between them. The germline gives CDR1 SQVTM, CDR2 ANQGSEA. This clone was recorded once. The assay was immunoSEQ multiplex PCR, and TCRdb's table has in-frame clones only and misses some. The sample includes 60,000 to 70,000 clones, 80% to 90% of them seen just once. The source material was peripheral blood. The sequence was collected from an older woman with COVID-19, enrolled during active disease. The rearrangement uses TRBV29-1 and TRBJ1-2; D call uncertain. CDR3 nucleotides: TGCAGCGTTGAAGAAAGGTCAGGCCTCGGCTACACCTTC. It yields the protein CSVEERSGLGYTF.